These 5 T cell receptor beta chains originate from one sample sequenced in a study of blood T cell repertoires in COVID-19 (dated by TCRdb to 2020 to 2021). The library was obtained by the immunoSEQ multiplex PCR assay. The table comes from immuneACCESS by way of TCRdb, which keeps in-frame sequences with V and J called. Part of the clones is missing from these tables; in studies checked, under half for an unresolved V gene and the rest for unknown reasons. This sample is represented by approximately 82,000 clones; roughly 89% of them were singletons. Together, the top ten hold approximately 13% of the sample. The sample consisted of peripheral blood. Receptors were obtained from a man between 65 and 85 years old with active or convalescent COVID-19.

The CDR3 loop is CASSVSPNTGELFF. The DNA of the CDR3 is TGTGCCAGCAGCGTCTCCCCCAACACCGGGGAGCTGTTTTTT. The chain carries TRBV9 and TRBJ2-2; D call uncertain. Trimming took 2 bases from V and 2 from J, leaving 7 bases between them. In germline, CDR1 is SGDLS, CDR2 YYNGEE. CDR3 size: 14 residues.

The chain employs TRBV5-1 and TRBJ1-1; 9 nucleotides match TRBD1. The germline gives CDR1 SGHRS, CDR2 YFSETQ. With V trimmed by 4 bases and J by 0 bases, 1 base remained unmatched. The CDR3 length is 14 residues. CDR3 protein: CASSRQGVNTEAFF. The DNA for the CDR3 is TGCGCCAGCAGCAGACAGGGGGTGAACACTGAAGCTTTCTTT.

The chain recombines TRBV28 with TRBJ1-2; 8 bases are shared with TRBD1. Germline CDR1 MDHEN, CDR2 SYDVKM. The CDR3 covers 14 residues. V was pared by 6 bases and J by 8 bases, with 11 bases of the junction left unmatched. This CDR3 is CASSSPQGAWGYTF. As DNA, the CDR3 is TGTGCCAGCAGCAGCCCCCAGGGGGCATGGGGCTACACCTTC.

The chain couples TRBV28 to TRBJ1-5; TRBD1 matches at 8 bases. The germline V gene encodes CDR1 MDHEN and CDR2 SYDVKM. This CDR3 region has 15 residues. Trimming at V came to 6 bases and at J to 0 bases, leaving 4 bases not matched to a gene. CDR3 DNA sequence: TGTGCCAGCAGCTGGACAGGGTATAGCAATCAGCCCCAGCATTTT. It specifies CASSWTGYSNQPQHF.

This clone was recorded only once. The V and J genes are TRBV5-1 and TRBJ2-1, with D perhaps matching TRBD1 (5 bases). Trimming took 1 base from V and 10 from J, leaving 18 bases between them. Looked up from germline, CDR1 is SGHRS and CDR2 is YFSETQ. CDR3 size: 15 residues. CDR3 region: CASSLRQSLNAEQFF. The CDR3 nucleotides read TGCGCCAGCAGCTTGAGACAGAGCCTAAATGCGGAGCAGTTCTTC.